The T cell receptor (beta chain) under discussion was sequenced for a study of spatial heterogeneity in lung cancer. The CDR3 runs 12 residues. V lost 2 bases and J 11 bases, leaving 12 bases between the germline ends. TCRdb fed the 5' RACE reads into MiXCR, producing one record per CDR3 protein. This sample has about 3,100 distinct CDR3 sequences, with around a fifth found just once. Time point meaning: blood at routine non-recurrence follow-up after resection. This clonotype was detected a few times. This receptor was obtained from a male donor with early-stage non-small cell lung cancer. The source material was PBMCs, sampled at follow-up. V gene TRBV12-3 or TRBV12-4 combines with J gene TRBJ1-1; no firm D call. This CDR3 reads CASSLSRGRAFF. The DNA of the CDR3 is TGTGCCAGCAGTTTAAGTCGAGGGCGGGCTTTCTTT.